This TCR beta chain was sequenced for a study of T cell responses to AZD1222 COVID-19 vaccine. This clone appeared once. Clones were read by immunoSEQ multiplex PCR, and TCRdb kept only the in-frame ones, dropping some. Found here are approximately 150,000 clones, 85% to 95% of them singletons; the top ten hold approximately 2.3%. The CDR3 totals 15 residues. Germline V lookup: CDR1 KGHSH, CDR2 LQKENI. The V end lost 2 bases, the J end lost 0 bases, and 8 bases lay between the germline ends. Sequencing was performed on peripheral blood, taken on day 0 of AZD1222 vaccination. This sequence joins TRBV18 and TRBJ1-5; D is undetermined. This clonotype was sampled from an adult in good health. The CDR3 sequence: CASSPGLNSNQPQHF. Written as DNA, the CDR3 is TGTGCCAGCTCACCAGGCCTTAATAGCAATCAGCCCCAGCATTTT.